This T cell receptor beta chain was recovered during a study of Ad26.COV2.S vaccination and SARS-CoV-2 variants. On this clone itself: What it binds is not known.

Germline V CDR1 and CDR2: SGHVS, FNYEAQ. The CDR3 has 15 residues. J lost 5 bases, V lost 2 bases, and 4 bases had no gene match. Points from the study as a whole: Greater spike-specific TCR breadth was seen in vaccine recipients than in placebo recipients. Vaccine recipients and placebo recipients showed similar non-spike TCR breadth.

Profiling relied on immunoSEQ multiplex PCR, and the TCRdb table lists in-frame clones only, not all of them. The sample shows about 350,000 clones, about 92% of them seen only once. The rearrangement links TRBV7-6 to TRBJ2-1, with TRBD2 matching over 9 bases. This sequence originates from a human donor who had recovered from COVID-19. This specimen consisted of peripheral blood, obtained after recovery from COVID-19. The CDR3 region is CASSLLAGHNNEQFF. CDR3 bases: TGTGCCAGCAGCTTACTAGCGGGGCACAACAATGAGCAGTTCTTC.